This paragraph covers one TCR beta chain sequence. These data come from a study of blood T cell repertoires in COVID-19. The CDR3 has 14 amino acids. V lost 6 bases and J lost 1, with 9 bases in between. Germline V lookup: CDR1 MDHEN, CDR2 SYDVKM. In the original processing: Using reference gene primer amplification, nucleated cell counts were estimated. Method: immunoSEQ multiplex PCR; TCRdb's copy keeps in-frame clones and lacks some. V and J calls and clone size are given by that table; D and trimming were obtained from the DNA. The table shows a few hundred thousand clones, with approximately 82% occurring only once. Cohort placement rested on clinical history that participants reported themselves.

The sequence was obtained from a middle-aged man who had recovered from COVID-19. The sample comprised PBMCs or T cells enriched from blood (not recorded which). The rearrangement uses TRBV28 and TRBJ2-2; perhaps TRBD1 as D (6 bases). The CDR3 DNA reads TGTGCCAGCAGGGACAGCAAGAACACCGGGGAGCTGTTTTTT. This codes for CASRDSKNTGELFF.